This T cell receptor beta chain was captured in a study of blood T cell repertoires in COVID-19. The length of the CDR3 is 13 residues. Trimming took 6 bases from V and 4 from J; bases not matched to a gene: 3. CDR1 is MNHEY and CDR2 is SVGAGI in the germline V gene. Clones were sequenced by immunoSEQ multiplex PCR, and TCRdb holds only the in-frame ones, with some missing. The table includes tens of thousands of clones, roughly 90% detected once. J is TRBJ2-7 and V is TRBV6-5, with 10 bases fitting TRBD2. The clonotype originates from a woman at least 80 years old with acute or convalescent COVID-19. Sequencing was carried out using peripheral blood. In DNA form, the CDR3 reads TGTGCCAGCAGGGGGACTAGCGAATACGAGCAGTACTTC. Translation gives CASRGTSEYEQYF.